A selection of T cell receptor beta chains follows, all from one sample in a study of cytomegalovirus exposure and HLA in healthy donors. Sequencing was performed with immunoSEQ multiplex PCR; in TCRdb, only in-frame clones are kept and a portion is missing. This table has around 150,000 clones, about 82% appearing once. Sequencing was performed on PBMCs. The receptors here all came from a man aged 25-45 years in good health. Both conserved end residues are part of each CDR3. The D gene is left open where the match is weak. Clone sizes are given selectively: once, few, many, or a class where the clone is expanded.

v_call	d_call	cdr3_length	clone_size	j_call	cdr3_aa	cdr3_nt
TRBV5-3	TRBD1	15	.	TRBJ2-3	CARSTRTGGIDTQYF	TGTGCCAGAAGCACTAGGACAGGGGGAATAGATACGCAGTATTTT
TRBV19	.	12	.	TRBJ1-1	CASSPGNTEAFF	TGTGCCAGTAGCCCGGGGAACACTGAAGCTTTCTTT
TRBV11-2	TRBD1	13	.	TRBJ2-5	CASRPRGRETQYF	TGTGCCAGCAGGCCTAGGGGGCGGGAGACCCAGTACTTC
TRBV11-3	.	16	.	TRBJ2-7	CASSQSEGRGSYEQYF	TGTGCCAGCAGCCAGTCAGAGGGAAGAGGGTCCTACGAGCAGTACTTC
TRBV28	.	15	.	TRBJ1-3	CASRQQILSGNTIYF	TGTGCCAGCAGGCAACAGATACTCTCTGGAAACACCATATATTTT
TRBV18	.	14	.	TRBJ1-1	CASSPTDSQPRAFF	TGTGCCAGCTCACCAACGGACAGCCAACCGAGGGCTTTCTTT
TRBV30	.	14	few	TRBJ1-1	CAWSPAQGRGEAFF	TGTGCCTGGAGTCCGGCGCAGGGTAGGGGTGAAGCTTTCTTT
TRBV30	.	13	few	TRBJ1-5	CAWSVQSNQPQHF	TGTGCCTGGAGTGTACAAAGCAATCAGCCCCAGCATTTT
TRBV7-9	.	16	.	TRBJ2-2	CSSRTLAVANTGELFF	TGTTCCAGCAGAACATTGGCGGTAGCGAACACCGGGGAGCTGTTTTTT
TRBV7-2	.	15	.	TRBJ2-5	CASSLGTARGETQYF	TGTGCCAGCAGCCTGGGGACAGCGCGGGGAGAGACCCAGTACTTC
TRBV7-8	.	20	.	TRBJ2-6	CASSPRVAVGTNPGANVLTF	TGTGCCAGCAGCCCCCGGGTGGCCGTGGGGACAAATCCGGGGGCCAACGTCCTGACTTTC
TRBV13	.	14	.	TRBJ2-1	CASSSRDLNNEQFF	TGTGCCAGCAGCTCCCGGGACTTGAACAATGAGCAGTTCTTC
TRBV29-1	.	12	.	TRBJ2-7	CSVADWTYEQYF	TGCAGCGTCGCTGACTGGACCTACGAGCAGTACTTC
TRBV5-1	.	15	.	TRBJ2-2	CASSRDSQGEGELFF	TGCGCCAGCAGCCGGGACTCACAAGGGGAGGGGGAGCTGTTTTTT
TRBV7-9	.	14	.	TRBJ1-1	CSSSLGLGAGEAFF	TGTTCCAGCAGCTTAGGTCTTGGGGCAGGAGAAGCTTTCTTT
TRBV28	.	14	.	TRBJ1-4	CASSPQGEYEKLFF	TGTGCCAGCAGTCCACAGGGAGAATATGAAAAACTGTTTTTT
TRBV25-1	.	14	.	TRBJ2-7	CASSATGSSYEQYF	TGTGCCAGCAGTGCCACAGGGAGCTCCTACGAGCAGTACTTC
TRBV6-6	TRBD1	14	.	TRBJ1-2	CASSQGAVDYGYTF	TGTGCCAGCAGCCAGGGGGCTGTAGACTATGGCTACACCTTC
TRBV5-4	.	16	.	TRBJ2-1	CASSFRLLVPYNEQFF	TGTGCCAGCAGCTTTCGCTTACTCGTGCCATACAATGAGCAGTTCTTC
TRBV12-5	TRBD2	16	.	TRBJ2-1	CASGLASAGGYNEQFF	TGTGCTAGTGGTTTGGCTTCAGCGGGAGGGTACAATGAGCAGTTCTTC
TRBV4-2	.	13	few	TRBJ1-1	CASSQVLVAEAFF	TGTGCCAGCAGCCAAGTACTAGTGGCGGAAGCTTTCTTT
TRBV5-1	TRBD2	17	.	TRBJ2-1	CASSPPGAGGPGNEQFF	TGCGCCAGCAGCCCGCCAGGGGCGGGAGGGCCGGGAAATGAGCAGTTCTTC
TRBV6-5	TRBD1	14	.	TRBJ1-4	CASGDGQGDEKLFF	TGTGCCAGCGGCGACGGACAGGGTGATGAAAAACTGTTTTTT
TRBV25-1	TRBD1	13	medium-sized	TRBJ1-1	CASPQGGNTEAFF	TGTGCCAGCCCCCAGGGGGGAAACACTGAAGCTTTCTTT
TRBV2	TRBD2	16	.	TRBJ2-3	CASRPGLGTGGDTQYF	TGTGCCAGCAGACCGGGACTAGGGACCGGGGGAGATACGCAGTATTTT
TRBV30	TRBD2	15	once	TRBJ2-7	CAWSIIAGGGYEQYF	TGTGCCTGGAGTATTATAGCGGGAGGAGGCTACGAGCAGTACTTC
TRBV27	TRBD2	16	few	TRBJ2-3	CASSLTLAGLGDTQYF	TGTGCCAGCAGTTTAACGCTAGCGGGACTAGGAGATACGCAGTATTTT
TRBV5-8	.	12	.	TRBJ1-2	CASSSRGYGYTF	TGTGCCAGCAGCTCCCGAGGGTATGGCTACACCTTC
TRBV7-7	TRBD1	14	few	TRBJ2-1	CASSSTTGVNEQFF	TGTGCTAGCAGCTCAACGACAGGGGTCAATGAGCAGTTCTTC
TRBV7-6	TRBD2	16	.	TRBJ2-1	CASSLVASGGGGEQFF	TGTGCCAGCAGCTTAGTAGCTAGCGGGGGCGGGGGTGAGCAGTTCTTC
TRBV19	TRBD1	14	few	TRBJ1-5	CASSANPGQRPQHF	TGTGCCAGTAGTGCGAATCCGGGACAGCGGCCCCAGCATTTT
TRBV7-9	.	12	.	TRBJ2-5	CASTLGGLRSNF	TGTGCCAGCACCCTAGGAGGGCTCAGGTCCAACTTC
TRBV2	TRBD1	12	.	TRBJ1-4	CASQGASEKLFF	TGTGCCAGCCAGGGGGCATCTGAAAAACTGTTTTTT
TRBV2	.	17	.	TRBJ1-5	CASRPVSGQISNQPQHF	TGTGCCAGCAGGCCCGTGTCCGGACAGATTAGCAATCAGCCCCAGCATTTT
TRBV6-5	TRBD2	14	once	TRBJ2-3	CASSYGVAGDTQYF	TGTGCCAGCAGTTACGGGGTAGCGGGAGATACGCAGTATTTT
TRBV4-1	TRBD1	15	.	TRBJ2-3	CASSQEGQGVPSQYF	TGCGCCAGCAGCCAAGAAGGACAGGGGGTTCCGTCGCAGTATTTT
TRBV7-2	.	16	few	TRBJ2-2	CASSLWLGVNTGELFF	TGTGCCAGCAGCTTATGGTTAGGGGTGAACACCGGGGAGCTGTTTTTT
TRBV11-2	.	16	.	TRBJ2-3	CASQLDGRDWTDTQYF	TGTGCCAGCCAACTCGACGGGCGGGATTGGACAGATACGCAGTATTTT
TRBV7-6	.	13	once	TRBJ2-7	CASSPDSSYEQYF	TGTGCCAGCAGCCCGGACAGTTCCTACGAGCAGTACTTC
TRBV7-2	.	12	.	TRBJ1-1	CASSPQRAEAFF	TGTGCCAGCAGCCCCCAGCGGGCTGAAGCTTTCTTT
TRBV5-1	TRBD2	16	.	TRBJ2-7	CASSLAVSGGPFEQYF	TGCGCCAGCAGCTTGGCCGTTAGCGGGGGACCCTTCGAGCAGTACTTC
TRBV2	TRBD1	11	once	TRBJ1-1	CASYRDSRTFF	TGTGCCAGTTACCGGGACAGTCGAACTTTCTTT
TRBV6-1	TRBD1	16	.	TRBJ1-5	CASSEVPGQGNQPQHF	TGTGCCAGCAGTGAGGTTCCGGGACAGGGGAATCAGCCCCAGCATTTT
TRBV28	TRBD1	17	.	TRBJ1-2	CASSSGTGAAISYGYTF	TGTGCCAGCAGTTCTGGGACAGGGGCGGCTATCTCCTATGGCTACACCTTC
TRBV6-1	TRBD2	13	.	TRBJ2-5	CASRSGSGETQYF	TGTGCCAGCAGGAGCGGGAGCGGTGAGACCCAGTACTTC
TRBV30	.	13	.	TRBJ2-5	CAWTEAFGETQYF	TGTGCCTGGACAGAGGCTTTCGGGGAGACCCAGTACTTC
TRBV6-1	.	13	.	TRBJ2-2	CASSKSGGLELFF	TGTGCCAGCAGCAAAAGTGGGGGGTTGGAGCTGTTTTTT
TRBV28	.	13	once	TRBJ2-7	CASSQVIPYEQYF	TGTGCCAGCAGCCAGGTAATTCCGTACGAGCAGTACTTC
TRBV7-3	TRBD1	13	.	TRBJ1-1	CASKQGLNTEAFF	TGTGCCAGCAAACAGGGGTTGAACACTGAAGCTTTCTTT
TRBV5-1	.	15	few	TRBJ2-4	CASSLGGLAKNIQYF	TGCGCCAGCAGCTTGGGGGGGCTAGCCAAAAACATTCAGTACTTC
TRBV7-2	TRBD2	16	few	TRBJ2-7	CASTRGGGSRPREQYF	TGTGCCAGCACGCGGGGCGGCGGGAGCCGTCCTCGGGAGCAGTACTTC
TRBV7-9	TRBD2	16	.	TRBJ2-5	CASSSQGPASGETQYF	TGTGCCAGCAGCTCCCAGGGTCCCGCTAGCGGAGAGACCCAGTACTTC
TRBV11-2	TRBD1	16	.	TRBJ2-5	CASSLGTGAIQETQYF	TGTGCCAGCAGCCTGGGGACAGGGGCTATCCAAGAGACCCAGTACTTC
TRBV28	TRBD1	17	once	TRBJ2-7	CASSFFPGQASGYGQYF	TGTGCCAGCAGTTTTTTCCCGGGACAGGCCAGCGGGTACGGGCAGTACTTC
TRBV6-5	.	14	.	TRBJ2-1	CASSPGERFYEQFF	TGTGCCAGCAGTCCCGGGGAGCGGTTCTATGAGCAGTTCTTC
TRBV14	TRBD2	16	.	TRBJ2-3	CASSQGGGRLADTQYF	TGTGCCAGCAGCCAAGGGGGCGGGAGGCTTGCAGATACGCAGTATTTT
TRBV7-8	.	13	few	TRBJ1-5	CASSLGGYQPQHF	TGTGCCAGCAGTTTGGGGGGGTATCAGCCCCAGCATTTT